This T cell receptor (beta chain) comes out of a study of shared clonotypes between healthy human individuals. Sequencing was performed with immunoSEQ multiplex PCR; in TCRdb, only in-frame clones are kept and a portion is missing. This sample yields hundreds of thousands of clones, of which more than 75% are seen a single time; under 15% belongs to the top ten. Germline CDR1 and CDR2: SGHNT and YYREEE (reference sequence). V was pared by 5 bases and J by 5 bases, with 26 bases between. The CDR3 extends over 17 amino acids. Only one count was recorded for this clone. This clonotype originated in a woman aged 40 to 50 in good health. Some clones in this sample may be carry-over from other donors' samples. This rearrangement joins TRBV5-4 to TRBJ2-7, with D perhaps given as TRBD1 or TRBD2 (5 bases each). Sequencing was carried out using PBMCs. CDR3 residues: CASRPAGAGTPYHEQYF. The CDR3 DNA reads TGTGCCAGCAGACCCGCTGGGGCCGGGACCCCGTACCACGAGCAGTACTTC. The full variable domain, with the rest looked up from reference TRBV5-4 and TRBJ2-7, is ETGVTQSPTHLIKTRGQQVTLRCSSQSGHNTVSWYQQALGQGPQFIFQYYREEENGRGNFPPRFSGLQFPNYSSELNVNALELDDSALYLCASRPAGAGTPYHEQYFGPGTRLTVT.